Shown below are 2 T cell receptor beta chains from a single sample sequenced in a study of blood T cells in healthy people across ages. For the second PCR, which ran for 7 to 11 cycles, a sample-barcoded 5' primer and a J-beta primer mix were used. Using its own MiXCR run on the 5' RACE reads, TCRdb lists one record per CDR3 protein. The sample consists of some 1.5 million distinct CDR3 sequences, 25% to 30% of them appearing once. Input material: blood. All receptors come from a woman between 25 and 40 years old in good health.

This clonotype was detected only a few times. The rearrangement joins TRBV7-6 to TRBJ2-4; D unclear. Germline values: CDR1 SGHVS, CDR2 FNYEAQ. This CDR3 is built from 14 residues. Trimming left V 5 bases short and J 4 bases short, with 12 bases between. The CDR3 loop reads CASSNRVIKNIQYF. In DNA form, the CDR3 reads TGTGCCAGCAGCAATCGGGTCATAAAAAACATTCAGTACTTC.

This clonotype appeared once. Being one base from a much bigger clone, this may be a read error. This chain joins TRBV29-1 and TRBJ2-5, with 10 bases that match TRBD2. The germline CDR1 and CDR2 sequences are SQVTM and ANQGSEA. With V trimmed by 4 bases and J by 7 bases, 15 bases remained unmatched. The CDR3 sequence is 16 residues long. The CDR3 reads CSVGIGASGGEVTQYF. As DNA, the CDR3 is TGCAGCGTTGGAATTGGGGCTAGCGGGGGAGAAGTGACCCAGTACTTC. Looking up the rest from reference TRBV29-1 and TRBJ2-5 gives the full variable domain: SAVISQKPSRDICQRGTSLTIQCQVDSQVTMMFWYRQQPGQSLTLIATANQGSEATYESGFVIDKFPISRPNLTFSTLTVSNMSPEDSSIYLCSVGIGASGGEVTQYFGPGTRLLVL.